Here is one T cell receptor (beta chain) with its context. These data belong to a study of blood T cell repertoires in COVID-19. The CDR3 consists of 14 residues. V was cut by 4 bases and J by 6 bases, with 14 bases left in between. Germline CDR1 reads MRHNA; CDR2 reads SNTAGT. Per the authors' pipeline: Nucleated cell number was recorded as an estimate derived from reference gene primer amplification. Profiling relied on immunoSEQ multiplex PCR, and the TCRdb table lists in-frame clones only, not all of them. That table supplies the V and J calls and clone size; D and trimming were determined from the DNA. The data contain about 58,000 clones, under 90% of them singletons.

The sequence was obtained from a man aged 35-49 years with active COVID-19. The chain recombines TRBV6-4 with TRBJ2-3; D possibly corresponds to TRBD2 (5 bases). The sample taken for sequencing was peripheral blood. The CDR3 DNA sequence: TGTGCCAGCAGTGCGAGTAGCGTGGAGGATACGCAGTATTTT. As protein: CASSASSVEDTQYF.